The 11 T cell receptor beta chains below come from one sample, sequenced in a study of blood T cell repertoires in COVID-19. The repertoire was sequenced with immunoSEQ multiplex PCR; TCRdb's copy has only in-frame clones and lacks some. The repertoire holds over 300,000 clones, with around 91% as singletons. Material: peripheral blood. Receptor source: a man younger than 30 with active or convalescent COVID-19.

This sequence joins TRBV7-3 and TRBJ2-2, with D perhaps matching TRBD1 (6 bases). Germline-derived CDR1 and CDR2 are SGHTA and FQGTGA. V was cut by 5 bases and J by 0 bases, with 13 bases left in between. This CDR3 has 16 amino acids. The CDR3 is CASSRTGTTNTGELFF. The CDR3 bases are TGTGCCAGCAGCCGAACCGGGACAACGAACACCGGGGAGCTGTTTTTT.

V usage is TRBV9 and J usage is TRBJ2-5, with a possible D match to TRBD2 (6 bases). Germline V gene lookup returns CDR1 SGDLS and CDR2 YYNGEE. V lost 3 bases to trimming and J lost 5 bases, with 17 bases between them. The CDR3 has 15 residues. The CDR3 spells CASSERGWGVETQYF. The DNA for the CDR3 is TGTGCCAGCAGCGAGAGGGGTTGGGGGGTGGAGACCCAGTACTTC.

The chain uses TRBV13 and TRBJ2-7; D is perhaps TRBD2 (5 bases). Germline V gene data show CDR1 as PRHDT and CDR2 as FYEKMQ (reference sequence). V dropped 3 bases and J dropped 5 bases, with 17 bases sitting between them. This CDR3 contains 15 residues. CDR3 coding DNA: TGTGCCAGCAGCTTTAGGGCTAGGGAGCGCCACGAGCAGTACTTC. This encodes CASSFRARERHEQYF.

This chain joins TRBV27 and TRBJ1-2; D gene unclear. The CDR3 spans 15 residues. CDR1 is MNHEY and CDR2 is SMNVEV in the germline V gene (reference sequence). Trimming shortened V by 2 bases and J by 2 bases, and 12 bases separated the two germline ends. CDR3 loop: CASSLVASSNYGYTF. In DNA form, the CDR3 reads TGTGCCAGCAGTTTAGTGGCCAGTTCAAACTATGGCTACACCTTC.

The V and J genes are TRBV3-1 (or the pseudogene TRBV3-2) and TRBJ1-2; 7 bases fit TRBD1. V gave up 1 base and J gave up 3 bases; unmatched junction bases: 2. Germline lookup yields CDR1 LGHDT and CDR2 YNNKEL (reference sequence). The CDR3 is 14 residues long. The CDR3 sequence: CASSQGDRDYGYTF. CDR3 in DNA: TGTGCCAGCAGCCAAGGGGACAGAGACTATGGCTACACCTTC.

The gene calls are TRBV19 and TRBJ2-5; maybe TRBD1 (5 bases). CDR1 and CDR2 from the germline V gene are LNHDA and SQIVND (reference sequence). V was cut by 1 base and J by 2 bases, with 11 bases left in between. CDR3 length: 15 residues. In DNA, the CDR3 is TGTGCCAGTAGTATAGGGCTAGGGGTTCAAGAGACCCAGTACTTC. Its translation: CASSIGLGVQETQYF.

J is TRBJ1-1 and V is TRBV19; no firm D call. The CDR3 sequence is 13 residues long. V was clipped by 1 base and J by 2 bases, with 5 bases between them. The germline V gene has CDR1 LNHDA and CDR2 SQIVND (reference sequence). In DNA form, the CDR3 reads TGTGCCAGTAGTATAGGTCCAAACACTGAAGCTTTCTTT. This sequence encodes CASSIGPNTEAFF.

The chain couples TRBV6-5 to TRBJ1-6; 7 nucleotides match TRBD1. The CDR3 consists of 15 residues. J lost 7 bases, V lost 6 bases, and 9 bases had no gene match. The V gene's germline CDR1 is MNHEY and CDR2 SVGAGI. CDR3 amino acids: CASSPPGQSNSPLHF. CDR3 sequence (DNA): TGTGCCAGCAGCCCGCCGGGACAGTCCAATTCACCCCTCCACTTT.

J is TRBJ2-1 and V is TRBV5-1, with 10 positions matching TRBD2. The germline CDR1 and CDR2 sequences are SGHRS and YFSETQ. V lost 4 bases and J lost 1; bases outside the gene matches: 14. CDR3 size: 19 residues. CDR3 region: CASSPRGNSGGRSYNEQFF. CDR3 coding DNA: TGCGCCAGCAGCCCGCGTGGAAATAGCGGGGGGCGGTCCTACAATGAGCAGTTCTTC.

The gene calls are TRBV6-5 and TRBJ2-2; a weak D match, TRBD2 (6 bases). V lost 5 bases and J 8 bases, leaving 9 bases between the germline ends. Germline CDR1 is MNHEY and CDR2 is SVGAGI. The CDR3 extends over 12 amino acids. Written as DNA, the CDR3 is TGTGCCAGCAGTCAGGGACTGGGGGAGCTGTTTTTT. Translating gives CASSQGLGELFF.

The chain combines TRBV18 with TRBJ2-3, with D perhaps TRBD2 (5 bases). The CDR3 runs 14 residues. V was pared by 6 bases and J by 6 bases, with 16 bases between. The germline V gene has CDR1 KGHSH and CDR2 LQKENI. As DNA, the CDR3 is TGTGCCAGCTCGCCAGCCGGGGAGCGGGATACGCAGTATTTT. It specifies CASSPAGERDTQYF. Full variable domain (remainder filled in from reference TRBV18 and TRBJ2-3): NAGVMQNPRHLVRRRGQEARLRCSPMKGHSHVYWYRQLPEEGLKFMVYLQKENIIDESGMPKERFSAEFPKEGPSILRIQQVVRGDSAAYFCASSPAGERDTQYFGPGTRLTVL.